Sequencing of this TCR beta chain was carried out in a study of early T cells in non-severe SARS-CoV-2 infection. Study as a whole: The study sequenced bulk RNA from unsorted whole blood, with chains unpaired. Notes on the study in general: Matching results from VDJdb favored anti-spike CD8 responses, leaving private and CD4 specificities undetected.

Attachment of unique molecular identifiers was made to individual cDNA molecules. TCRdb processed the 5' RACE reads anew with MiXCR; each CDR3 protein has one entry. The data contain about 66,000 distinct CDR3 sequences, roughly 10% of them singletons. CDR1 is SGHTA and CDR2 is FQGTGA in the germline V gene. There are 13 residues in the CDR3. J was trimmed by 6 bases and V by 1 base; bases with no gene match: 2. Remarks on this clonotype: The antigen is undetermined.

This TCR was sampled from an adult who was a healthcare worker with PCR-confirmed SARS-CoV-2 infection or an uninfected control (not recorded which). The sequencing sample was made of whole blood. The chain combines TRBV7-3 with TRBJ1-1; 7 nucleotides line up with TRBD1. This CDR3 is CASSLRQGSEAFF. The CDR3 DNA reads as TGTGCCAGCAGCTTAAGACAGGGCTCTGAAGCTTTCTTT. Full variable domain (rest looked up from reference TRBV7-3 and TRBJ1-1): GAGVSQTPSNKVTEKGKYVELRCDPISGHTALYWYRQSLGQGPEFLIYFQGTGAADDSGLPNDRFFAVRPEGSVSTLKIQRTERGDSAVYLCASSLRQGSEAFFGQGTRLTVV.